The clone carrying this TCR beta chain came up many times. Its antigen is unidentified. The data were obtained in a study of T-cell reconstitution after alpha-beta-depleted transplantation in children. General study findings and limits: Certain patients had high TCRbeta diversity at day 60, and it came from recipient T cells and thymic progenitors that survived. Among T cells one year after transplant, newly produced cells accounted for most counts and diversity. At around two months after transplant, the alpha-beta T cells were reportedly derived from several hundred expanded clones that came from non-depleted graft cells.

The CDR3 runs to 13 residues. With 4 bases clipped from V and 3 bases from J, the junction kept 4 bases outside the gene matches. Germline CDR1 and CDR2: SGHRS and YFSETQ. A TCRbeta library incorporating unique molecular identifiers was prepared. Each CDR3 protein gets one entry after TCRdb re-called the PCR reads with MiXCR. The table records a few hundred thousand distinct CDR3 sequences, roughly 9.1% of them present only once. The sample in question was PBMCs, obtained before TCRalphabeta/CD19-depleted stem cell transplant. The chain uses TRBV5-1 and TRBJ2-7; 7 bases match TRBD2. This sequence originates from a boy in the first two years of life with acute myeloid leukemia, due to receive a stem cell transplant. DNA for the CDR3: TGCGCCAGCAGCCGGGACTACCACTACGAGCAGTACTTC. Translation: CASSRDYHYEQYF.